The 6 T cell receptor beta chains below all came from one sample that was sequenced in a study of blood T cell repertoires in COVID-19. This table comes from immunoSEQ multiplex PCR, and its TCRdb copy is limited to in-frame clones, with some not included. The repertoire includes hundreds of thousands of clones, approximately 91% of them detected once, and around 0.8% sits in the top ten. The source material was peripheral blood. These receptors all stem from a woman aged 25 to 39 with acute or convalescent COVID-19.

This chain joins TRBV27 and TRBJ2-7; tentative D call: TRBD1 (5 bases). This CDR3 has 13 amino acids. Trimming left V 3 bases short and J 5 bases short, with 11 bases between. Germline V gene lookup returns CDR1 MNHEY and CDR2 SMNVEV (reference sequence). Written as DNA, the CDR3 is TGTGCCAGCAGTTTGGCCAGACAGAACGAGCAGTACTTC. This encodes CASSLARQNEQYF.

The chain employs TRBV5-1 and TRBJ2-7, with TRBD1 identical over 8 bases. The CDR3 is made up of 15 amino acids. V lost 0 bases and J lost 2; bases outside the gene matches: 4. Germline CDR1 reads SGHRS; CDR2 reads YFSETQ. The CDR3 DNA reads as TGCGCCAGCAGCTTGGATGGACAGGGTACCTACGAGCAGTACTTC. This encodes CASSLDGQGTYEQYF. The full variable domain, with the rest looked up from reference TRBV5-1 and TRBJ2-7, is KAGVTQTPRYLIKTRGQQVTLSCSPISGHRSVSWYQQTPGQGLQFLFEYFSETQRNKGNFPGRFSGRQFSNSRSEMNVSTLELGDSALYLCASSLDGQGTYEQYFGPGTRLTVT.

This chain connects TRBV7-2 to TRBJ2-5, with TRBD1 matching over 9 bases. The CDR3 is made up of 16 amino acids. Germline trimming cut 6 bases from V and 5 bases from J; bases unmatched to any gene: 13. The germline CDR1 and CDR2 sequences are SGHTA and FQGNSA. The CDR3 region is CASSFDRGTGLETQYF. The DNA for the CDR3 is TGTGCCAGCAGTTTCGATCGAGGGACAGGGCTGGAGACCCAGTACTTC. The entire variable domain, with the rest obtained from reference TRBV7-2 and TRBJ2-5, is as follows: GAGVSQSPSNKVTEKGKDVELRCDPISGHTALYWYRQSLGQGLEFLIYFQGNSAPDKSGLPSDRFSAERTGGSVSTLTIQRTQQEDSAVYLCASSFDRGTGLETQYFGPGTRLLVL.

V is TRBV14 and J is TRBJ2-1; 13 bases fit TRBD2. The trim removed 5 bases at V and 8 bases at J, leaving 9 bases unmatched. The V gene's germline CDR1 is SGHDN and CDR2 FVKESK. The CDR3 length is 16 residues. Written as DNA, the CDR3 is TGTGCCAGCAGCGGATCGGGACTAGCGGGATTTGATGAGCAGTTCTTC. It is translated as CASSGSGLAGFDEQFF.

This chain uses TRBV4-3 with TRBJ2-1; 10 bases align to TRBD2. Losses at the gene ends were 3 bases for V and 2 bases for J; bases not matched to a gene: 7. The CDR3 is 17 residues long. In germline, CDR1 is LGHNA, CDR2 YSLEER. CDR3 nucleotide sequence: TGCGCCAGCAGCCAGGTTCTAGCGGGAGAACCCTACAATGAGCAGTTCTTC. Translation gives CASSQVLAGEPYNEQFF.

The chain links TRBV5-4 to TRBJ2-7; 8 nucleotides agree with TRBD1. CDR1 and CDR2 from the germline V gene are SGHNT and YYREEE (reference sequence). This CDR3 has 14 residues. V dropped 0 bases and J dropped 7; count of bases not matched to a gene: 6. CDR3 loop: CASSLDRGRQEQYF. DNA for the CDR3: TGTGCCAGCAGCTTGGACAGGGGGAGGCAAGAGCAGTACTTC.